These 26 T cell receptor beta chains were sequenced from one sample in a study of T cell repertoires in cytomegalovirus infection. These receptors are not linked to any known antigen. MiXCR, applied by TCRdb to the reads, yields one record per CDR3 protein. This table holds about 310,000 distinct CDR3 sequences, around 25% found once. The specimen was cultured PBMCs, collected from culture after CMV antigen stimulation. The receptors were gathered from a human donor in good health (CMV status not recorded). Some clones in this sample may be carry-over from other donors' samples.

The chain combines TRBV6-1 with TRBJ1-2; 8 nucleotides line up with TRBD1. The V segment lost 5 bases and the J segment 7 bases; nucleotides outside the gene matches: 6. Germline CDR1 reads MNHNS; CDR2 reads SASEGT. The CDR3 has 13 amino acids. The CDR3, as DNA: TGTGCCAGCAGTCATGGACAGGGCTCTGGCTACACCTTC. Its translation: CASSHGQGSGYTF.

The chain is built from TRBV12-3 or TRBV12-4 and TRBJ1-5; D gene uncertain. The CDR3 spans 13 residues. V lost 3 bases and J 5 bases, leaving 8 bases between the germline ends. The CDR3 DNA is TGTGCCAGCAGTTTTCAAGGAGATCAGCCCCAGCATTTT. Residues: CASSFQGDQPQHF.

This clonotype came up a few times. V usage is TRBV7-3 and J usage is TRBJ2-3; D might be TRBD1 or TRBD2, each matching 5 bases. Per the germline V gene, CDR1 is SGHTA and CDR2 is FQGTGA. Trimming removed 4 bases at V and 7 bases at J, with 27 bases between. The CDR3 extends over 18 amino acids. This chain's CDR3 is CASSSFHSGRTSRNTQYF. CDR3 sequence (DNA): TGTGCCAGCAGCTCATTTCACTCGGGACGAACAAGCCGGAATACGCAGTATTTT.

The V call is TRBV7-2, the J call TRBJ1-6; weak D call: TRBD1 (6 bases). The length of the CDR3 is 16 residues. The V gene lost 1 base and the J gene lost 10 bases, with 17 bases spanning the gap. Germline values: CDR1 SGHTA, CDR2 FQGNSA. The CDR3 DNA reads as TGTGCCAGCAGCTTAGTCGGGCCAGGGGTTTGGTCACCCCTCCACTTT. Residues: CASSLVGPGVWSPLHF.

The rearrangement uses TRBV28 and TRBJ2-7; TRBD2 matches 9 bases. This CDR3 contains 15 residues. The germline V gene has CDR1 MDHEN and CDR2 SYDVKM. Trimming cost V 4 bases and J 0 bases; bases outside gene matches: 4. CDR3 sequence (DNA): TGTGCCAGCAGTTCCGGGACTAGCACCTCCTACGAGCAGTACGTC. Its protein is CASSSGTSTSYEQYV.

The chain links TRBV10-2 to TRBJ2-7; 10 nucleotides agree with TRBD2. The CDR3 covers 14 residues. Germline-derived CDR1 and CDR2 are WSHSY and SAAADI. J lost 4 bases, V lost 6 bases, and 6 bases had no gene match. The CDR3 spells CASRASGRGYEQYV. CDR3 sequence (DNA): TGCGCCAGCAGGGCGAGCGGGAGGGGGTACGAGCAGTACGTC.

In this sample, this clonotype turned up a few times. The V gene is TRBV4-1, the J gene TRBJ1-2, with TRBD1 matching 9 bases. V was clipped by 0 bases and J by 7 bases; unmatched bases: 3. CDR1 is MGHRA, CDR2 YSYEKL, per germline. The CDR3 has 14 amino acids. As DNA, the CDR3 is TGCGCCAGCAGCCAAGAACAGGGGGCGGGTGGCTACACCTTC. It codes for CASSQEQGAGGYTF.

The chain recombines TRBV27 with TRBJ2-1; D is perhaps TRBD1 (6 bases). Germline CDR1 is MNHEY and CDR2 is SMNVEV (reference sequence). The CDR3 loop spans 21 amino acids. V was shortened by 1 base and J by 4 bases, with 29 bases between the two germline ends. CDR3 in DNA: TGTGCCAGCAGTTTATACCCAATAAAGTGGGAAGGACAGTCAACTTACAATGAGCAGTTCTTC. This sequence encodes CASSLYPIKWEGQSTYNEQFF.

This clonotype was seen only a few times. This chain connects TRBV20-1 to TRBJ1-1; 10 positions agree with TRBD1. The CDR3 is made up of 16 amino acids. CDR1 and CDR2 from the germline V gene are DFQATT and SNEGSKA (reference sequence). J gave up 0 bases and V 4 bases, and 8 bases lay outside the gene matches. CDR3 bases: TGCAGTGCTAAACCCCTGGGACAGGGGATGAACACTGAAGCTTTCTTT. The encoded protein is CSAKPLGQGMNTEAFF.

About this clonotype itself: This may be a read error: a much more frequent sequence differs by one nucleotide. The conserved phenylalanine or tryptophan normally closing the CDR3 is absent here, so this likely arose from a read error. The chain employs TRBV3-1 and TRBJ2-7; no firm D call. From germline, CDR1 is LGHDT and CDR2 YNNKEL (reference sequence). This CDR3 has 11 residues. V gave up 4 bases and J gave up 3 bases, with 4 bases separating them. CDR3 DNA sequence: TGTGCCAGCAGCCCGATCTACGAGCAGTACTAC. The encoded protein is CASSPIYEQYY.

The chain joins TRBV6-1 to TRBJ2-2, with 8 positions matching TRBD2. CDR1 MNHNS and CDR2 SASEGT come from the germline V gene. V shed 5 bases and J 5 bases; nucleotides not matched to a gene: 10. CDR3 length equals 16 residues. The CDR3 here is CASSPSGGAQTGELFF. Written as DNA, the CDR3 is TGTGCCAGCAGTCCCTCCGGGGGGGCGCAAACCGGGGAGCTGTTTTTT.

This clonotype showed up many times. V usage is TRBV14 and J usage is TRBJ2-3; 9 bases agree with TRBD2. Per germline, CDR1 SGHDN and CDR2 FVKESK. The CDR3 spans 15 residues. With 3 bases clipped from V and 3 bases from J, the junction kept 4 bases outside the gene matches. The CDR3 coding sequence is TGTGCCAGCAGCCAGACTAGCGGAGGGACAGATACGCAGTATTTT. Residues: CASSQTSGGTDTQYF.

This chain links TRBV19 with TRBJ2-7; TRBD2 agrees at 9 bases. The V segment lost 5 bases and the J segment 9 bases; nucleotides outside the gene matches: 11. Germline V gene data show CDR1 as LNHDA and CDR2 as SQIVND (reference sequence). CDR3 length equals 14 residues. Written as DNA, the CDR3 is TGTGCCAGTAGTCCAGGAGGGACTAGCAAAGTGCAGTACGTC. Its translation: CASSPGGTSKVQYV.

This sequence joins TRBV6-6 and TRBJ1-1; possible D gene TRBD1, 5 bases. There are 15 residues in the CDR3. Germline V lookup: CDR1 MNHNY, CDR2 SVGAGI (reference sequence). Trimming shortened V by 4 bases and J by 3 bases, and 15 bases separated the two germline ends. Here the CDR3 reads CASSFPGTRHTEAFF. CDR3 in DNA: TGTGCCAGCAGTTTCCCGGGGACGAGGCACACTGAAGCTTTCTTT.

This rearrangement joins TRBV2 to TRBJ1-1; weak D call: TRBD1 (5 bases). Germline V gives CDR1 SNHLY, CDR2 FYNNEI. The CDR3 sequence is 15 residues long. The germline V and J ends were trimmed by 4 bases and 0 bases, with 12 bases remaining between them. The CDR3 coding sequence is TGTGCCAGCAGTGCACCCGACAGTATGAACACTGAAGCTTTCTTT. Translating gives CASSAPDSMNTEAFF. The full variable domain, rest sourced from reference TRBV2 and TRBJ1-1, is EPEVTQTPSHQVTQMGQEVILRCVPISNHLYFYWYRQILGQKVEFLVSFYNNEISEKSEIFDDQFSVERPDGSNFTLKIRSTKLEDSAMYFCASSAPDSMNTEAFFGQGTRLTVV.

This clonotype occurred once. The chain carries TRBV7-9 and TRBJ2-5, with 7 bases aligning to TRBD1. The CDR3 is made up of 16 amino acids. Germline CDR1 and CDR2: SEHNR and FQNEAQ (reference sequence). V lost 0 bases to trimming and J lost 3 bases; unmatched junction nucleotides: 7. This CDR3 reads CASSLAQGVAEETQYF. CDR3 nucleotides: TGTGCCAGCAGCTTAGCGCAGGGGGTGGCTGAAGAGACCCAGTACTTC.

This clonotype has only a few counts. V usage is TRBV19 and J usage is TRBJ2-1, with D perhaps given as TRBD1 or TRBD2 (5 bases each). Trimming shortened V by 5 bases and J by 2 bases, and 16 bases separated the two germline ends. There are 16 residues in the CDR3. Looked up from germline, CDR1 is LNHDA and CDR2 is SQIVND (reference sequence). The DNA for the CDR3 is TGTGCCAGTAGTGCCACCGGGACGGCTACCTACAATGAGCAGTTCTTC. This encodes CASSATGTATYNEQFF.

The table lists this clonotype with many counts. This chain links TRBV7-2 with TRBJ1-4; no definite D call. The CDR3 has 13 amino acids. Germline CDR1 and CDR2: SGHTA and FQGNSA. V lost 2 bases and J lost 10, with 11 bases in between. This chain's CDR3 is CASSLNPAGKLFF. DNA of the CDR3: TGTGCCAGCAGCTTAAATCCGGCGGGAAAACTGTTTTTT.

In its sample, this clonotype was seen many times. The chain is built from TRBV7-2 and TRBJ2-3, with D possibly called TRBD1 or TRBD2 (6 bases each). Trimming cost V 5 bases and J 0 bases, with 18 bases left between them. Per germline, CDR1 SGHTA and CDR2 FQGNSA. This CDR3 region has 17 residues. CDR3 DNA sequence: TGTGCCAGCAGCCGCGGACAGACTAGTTCTAGCACAGATACGCAGTATTTT. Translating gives CASSRGQTSSSTDTQYF. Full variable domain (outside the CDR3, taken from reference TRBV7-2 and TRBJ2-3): GAGVSQSPSNKVTEKGKDVELRCDPISGHTALYWYRQSLGQGLEFLIYFQGNSAPDKSGLPSDRFSAERTGGSVSTLTIQRTQQEDSAVYLCASSRGQTSSSTDTQYFGPGTRLTVL.

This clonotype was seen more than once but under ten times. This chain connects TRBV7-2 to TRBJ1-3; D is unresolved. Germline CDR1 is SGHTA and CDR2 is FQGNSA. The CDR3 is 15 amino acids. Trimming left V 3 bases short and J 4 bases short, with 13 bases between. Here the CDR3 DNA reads TGTGCCAGCAGCTTCTCAAGGGAGTTCGGAAACACCATATATTTT. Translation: CASSFSREFGNTIYF. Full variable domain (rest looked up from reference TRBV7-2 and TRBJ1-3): GAGVSQSPSNKVTEKGKDVELRCDPISGHTALYWYRQSLGQGLEFLIYFQGNSAPDKSGLPSDRFSAERTGGSVSTLTIQRTQQEDSAVYLCASSFSREFGNTIYFGEGSWLTVV.

The CDR3 here is CASRGGVGEQFF. In DNA, the CDR3 is TGCGCCAGCAGAGGGGGGGTGGGAGAGCAGTTCTTC. This chain uses TRBV4-1 with TRBJ2-1; TRBD2 is a possible D gene (7 bases). This CDR3 is 12 amino acids long. The V and J ends lost 6 bases and 10 bases respectively, with 13 bases between them. Looked up from germline, CDR1 is MGHRA and CDR2 is YSYEKL.

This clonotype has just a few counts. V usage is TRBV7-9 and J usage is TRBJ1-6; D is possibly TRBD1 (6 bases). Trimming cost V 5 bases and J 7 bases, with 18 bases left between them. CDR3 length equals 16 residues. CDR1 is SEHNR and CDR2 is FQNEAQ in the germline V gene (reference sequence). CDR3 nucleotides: TGTGCCAGCAGCCCCTCTTGGACAGCCCGAAATTCACCCCTCCACTTT. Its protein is CASSPSWTARNSPLHF.

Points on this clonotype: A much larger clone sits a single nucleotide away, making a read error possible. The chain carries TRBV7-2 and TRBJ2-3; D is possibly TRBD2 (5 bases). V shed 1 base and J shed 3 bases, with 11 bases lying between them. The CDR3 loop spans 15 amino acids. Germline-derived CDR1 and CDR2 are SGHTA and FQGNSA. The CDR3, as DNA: TGTGCCAGCAGCTTAGGGAGCGGCCTTACAGATACGCAGTATTTT. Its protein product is CASSLGSGLTDTQYF.

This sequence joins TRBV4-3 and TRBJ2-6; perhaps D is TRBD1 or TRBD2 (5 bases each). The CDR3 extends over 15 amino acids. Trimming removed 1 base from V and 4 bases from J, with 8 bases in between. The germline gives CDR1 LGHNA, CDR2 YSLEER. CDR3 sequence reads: CASSQGGAGANVLTF. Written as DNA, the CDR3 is TGCGCCAGCAGCCAAGGAGGGGCCGGGGCCAACGTCCTGACTTTC.

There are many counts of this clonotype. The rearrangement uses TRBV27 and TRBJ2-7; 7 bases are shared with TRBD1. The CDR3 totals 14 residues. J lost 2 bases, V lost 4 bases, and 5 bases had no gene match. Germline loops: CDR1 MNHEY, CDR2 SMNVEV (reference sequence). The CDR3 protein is CASSSSQGPYEQYF. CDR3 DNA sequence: TGTGCCAGCAGTTCCTCACAGGGGCCCTACGAGCAGTACTTC.

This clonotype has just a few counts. The CDR3, as DNA: TGTGCCAGTAGCCCCACACCGCAAACCCTCGGCGAGCAGTACTTC. This translates into CASSPTPQTLGEQYF. The chain links TRBV19 to TRBJ2-7; no firm D call. The CDR3 is 15 residues long. V lost 6 bases and J 6 bases, leaving 21 bases between the germline ends. CDR1 LNHDA and CDR2 SQIVND come from the germline V gene (reference sequence).